The next 3 T cell receptor beta chains were all read from a single sample in a study of blood T cell repertoires in COVID-19. Assay: immunoSEQ multiplex PCR; the TCRdb copy retains only in-frame clones and omits some. The sample has 120,000 or so clones; about 80% are singletons. Material for sequencing was peripheral blood. These TCRs come from a woman between 45 and 60 years old with acute or convalescent COVID-19.

This clone was observed a single time. One end of the junction fails to match germline, which may point to a read error. The rearrangement joins TRBV7-7 to TRBJ2-3, with TRBD2 matching over 12 bases. Germline lookup yields CDR1 SSHAT and CDR2 FNYEAQ (reference sequence). The CDR3 runs 15 residues. CDR3 DNA sequence: TGTGCTAGCAGCCCAGGACTAGCGGGATCAGATACGCAGTATTTT. This translates into CASSPGLAGSDTQYF.

This clone occurred a few times. The rearrangement links TRBV11-3 to TRBJ2-2, with D possibly matching TRBD2 (6 bases). This CDR3 comprises 16 residues. CDR1 SGHNT and CDR2 YENEEA come from the germline V gene. V lost 2 bases and J lost 4, with 14 bases in between. CDR3 in amino acids: CASSLRGKEFTGELFF. The CDR3 nucleotides are TGTGCCAGCAGCTTACGCGGGAAAGAATTCACCGGGGAGCTGTTTTTT.

The CDR3 DNA sequence: TGCGCCAGCAGCTTGGGGGCAGAAGACTCCTACGAGCAGTACTTC. It codes for CASSLGAEDSYEQYF. V gene TRBV5-1 combines with J gene TRBJ2-7; D is ambiguous. The CDR3 extends over 15 amino acids. V gave up 0 bases and J gave up 0 bases, with 10 bases separating them. The germline V gene has CDR1 SGHRS and CDR2 YFSETQ.